This TCR beta chain appears in the sequencing data of a study of blood T cells in healthy people across ages. The overall study: Per two T cells, template switching captured roughly one barcoded beta molecule.

It was roughly 10 milliliters of peripheral blood that were drawn from each donor. For the second PCR, which ran for about 7 to 11 cycles, a sample-barcoded 5' primer and a J-beta primer mix were used. TCRdb itself ran the 5' RACE reads through MiXCR, one entry per CDR3 protein. This table holds approximately 830,000 distinct CDR3 sequences, under 80% found once. Sequencing was carried out using blood. This receptor was obtained from a man aged 25-45 years in good health.

The CDR3 coding sequence is TGTGCCATCAAGTTGGACTCCCAAGAGACCCAGTACTTC. Its translation is CAIKLDSQETQYF. The rearrangement uses TRBV10-3 and TRBJ2-5; D possibly corresponds to TRBD2 (5 bases). Germline CDR1 is ENHRY and CDR2 is SYGVKD. CDR3 length: 13 residues. The V gene lost 7 bases and the J gene lost 1 base, with 10 bases spanning the gap.